This T cell receptor beta chain was identified during a study of post-analysis software for immune sequencing data. Incorporated into the TCR beta cDNA libraries were unique molecular identifiers, which served to reduce PCR and sequencing biases. TCRdb re-analysed the PCR reads in MiXCR, keeping a single row per CDR3 protein. The table includes approximately 460,000 distinct CDR3 sequences, less than 45% detected once. Turning to this clonotype: Antigen unknown.

V shed 7 bases, J shed 3 bases, and the junction held 12 bases outside the gene matches. The CDR3 spans 15 residues. From germline, CDR1 is MNHEY and CDR2 SMNVEV (reference sequence). Overall study results and limits: There were a few TRBV segments more frequent in patients than controls, and TRBV5-6, TRBV5-1 and TRBV20-1 were among them. By F measure, samples from a shared preparation batch strongly co-clustered.

The chain combines TRBV27 with TRBJ2-7, with 7 bases aligning to TRBD1. The receptor was derived from a girl under 18 with multiple sclerosis. Material: blood. The CDR3 DNA sequence: TGTGCCAGCACCCCGAAGGGGACAGACTACTACGAGCAGTACTTC. It encodes CASTPKGTDYYEQYF.